These 11 T cell receptor beta chains originate from one sample sequenced in a study of blood T cell repertoires in COVID-19 (dated by TCRdb to 2018 to 2021). Libraries came from the immunoSEQ multiplex PCR assay. Here the immuneACCESS table is served through TCRdb, limited to in-frame sequences with V and J called. Missing clones are a known gap in these copies; in checked studies unresolved V genes cover under half, and the rest lacks a known reason. The sample profile shows roughly 140,000 clones; about 80% of them were found once. The top ten clones comprise about 2% of the sample. Specimen: peripheral blood. Receptor source: a man in his 70s with acute or convalescent COVID-19.

This clone was observed a handful of times. The chain uses TRBV15 and TRBJ2-5; the match to TRBD2 covers 14 bases. CDR1 and CDR2 (germline): LNHNV, YYDKDF (reference sequence). The CDR3 runs 18 residues. J lost 2 bases, V lost 0 bases, and 5 bases had no gene match. This CDR3 reads CATSRDRTSGGIQETQYF. Here the CDR3 DNA reads TGTGCCACCAGCAGAGATCGGACTAGCGGGGGGATTCAAGAGACCCAGTACTTC.

The CDR3 reads CASSAQGDYGYTF. CDR3 nucleotide sequence: TGTGCCAGCAGTGCCCAAGGAGACTATGGCTACACCTTC. The gene calls are TRBV6-6 and TRBJ1-2; D gene ambiguous. The CDR3 is made up of 13 amino acids. The V and J ends lost 5 bases and 3 bases respectively, with 10 bases between them. CDR1 and CDR2 from the germline V gene are MNHNY and SVGAGI (reference sequence).

This chain joins TRBV9 and TRBJ1-1; maybe TRBD1 (6 bases). The V end lost 2 bases, the J end lost 1 base, and 15 bases lay between the germline ends. Germline values: CDR1 SGDLS, CDR2 YYNGEE. The CDR3 is 16 amino acids. The CDR3: CASSVGTNRGNTEAFF. The CDR3 DNA sequence: TGTGCCAGCAGCGTTGGGACAAATCGGGGGAACACTGAAGCTTTCTTT.

This sequence joins TRBV6-5 and TRBJ2-7; 7 nucleotides line up with TRBD2. Losses at the gene ends were 2 bases for V and 1 base for J; bases not matched to a gene: 8. The germline V gene encodes CDR1 MNHEY and CDR2 SVGAGI. The CDR3 covers 16 residues. CDR3 in DNA: TGTGCCAGCAGTTACCTCTGGGGGGGAGGATCCTACGAGCAGTACTTC. Residues: CASSYLWGGGSYEQYF.

Details on this clone: Other DNA sequences in this sample translate to the same CDR3. The chain uses TRBV24-1 and TRBJ1-2; D ambiguous. The CDR3 extends over 13 amino acids. The V gene lost 2 bases and the J gene lost 2 bases, with 5 bases spanning the gap. Germline V gene data show CDR1 as KGHDR and CDR2 as SFDVKD. The CDR3 protein is CATSDSLNYGYTF. CDR3 in DNA: TGTGCCACCAGTGATTCGTTAAACTATGGCTACACCTTC.

The rearrangement joins TRBV28 to TRBJ1-3, with D possibly matching TRBD1 (5 bases). Germline loops: CDR1 MDHEN, CDR2 SYDVKM. This CDR3 has 15 residues. V gave up 2 bases and J gave up 8 bases, with 16 bases separating them. The CDR3 DNA sequence: TGTGCCAGCAGTTTAGCGGCGACCGGGGGAGACACCATATATTTT. It is translated as CASSLAATGGDTIYF.

The V gene is TRBV19, the J gene TRBJ1-1, with D tentatively TRBD1 (6 bases). The CDR3 covers 13 residues. Germline CDR1 reads LNHDA; CDR2 reads SQIVND (reference sequence). V lost 2 bases and J 4 bases, leaving 8 bases between the germline ends. The CDR3 DNA reads TGTGCCAGTAGTATATCAGGGGCCACTGAAGCTTTCTTT. Translating gives CASSISGATEAFF. The full variable domain, completed using reference TRBV19 and TRBJ1-1, is DGGITQSPKYLFRKEGQNVTLSCEQNLNHDAMYWYRQDPGQGLRLIYYSQIVNDFQKGDIAEGYSVSREKKESFPLTVTSAQKNPTAFYLCASSISGATEAFFGQGTRLTVV.

This sequence joins TRBV11-2 and TRBJ2-2; 7 bases are shared with TRBD2. The V gene end was trimmed by 7 bases and the J gene end by 4 bases; junction bases not matched to a gene: 12. Germline values: CDR1 SGHAT, CDR2 FQNNGV. CDR3 length equals 16 residues. The CDR3 DNA reads as TGTGCCAGCACCCCTAGGCTAGCGGAGACCACCGGGGAGCTGTTTTTT. Its translation is CASTPRLAETTGELFF.

The gene calls are TRBV20-1 and TRBJ2-1; no clear D. The CDR3 covers 11 residues. The germline V gene encodes CDR1 DFQATT and CDR2 SNEGSKA (reference sequence). Trimming took 3 bases from V and 5 from J, leaving 5 bases between them. CDR3 coding DNA: TGCAGTGCTAGGAGCGACAATGAGCAGTTCTTC. As protein: CSARSDNEQFF.

The chain couples TRBV7-9 to TRBJ2-7, with 11 bases fitting TRBD1. The germline gives CDR1 SEHNR, CDR2 FQNEAQ (reference sequence). V lost 4 bases and J lost 3; bases outside the gene matches: 8. This CDR3 has 16 amino acids. CDR3 protein: CASSSGTGGYLYEQYF. The CDR3 region has the DNA TGTGCCAGCAGCTCGGGGACAGGGGGTTATCTCTACGAGCAGTACTTC. The complete variable domain, with remaining parts taken from reference TRBV7-9 and TRBJ2-7, reads DTGVSQNPRHKITKRGQNVTFRCDPISEHNRLYWYRQTLGQGPEFLTYFQNEAQLEKSRLLSDRFSAERPKGSFSTLEIQRTEQGDSAMYLCASSSGTGGYLYEQYFGPGTRLTVT.

This clone has just one count. The V call is TRBV2, the J call TRBJ2-1; TRBD2 aligns across 9 bases. The germline CDR1 and CDR2 sequences are SNHLY and FYNNEI. V was clipped by 1 base and J by 0 bases; unmatched bases: 4. The CDR3 consists of 17 residues. CDR3 loop: CASSEEGTSSSYNEQFF. The CDR3 DNA sequence: TGTGCCAGCAGTGAAGAGGGGACTAGCTCCTCCTACAATGAGCAGTTCTTC. The whole variable domain, filled in from reference TRBV2 and TRBJ2-1, reads EPEVTQTPSHQVTQMGQEVILRCVPISNHLYFYWYRQILGQKVEFLVSFYNNEISEKSEIFDDQFSVERPDGSNFTLKIRSTKLEDSAMYFCASSEEGTSSSYNEQFFGPGTRLTVL.